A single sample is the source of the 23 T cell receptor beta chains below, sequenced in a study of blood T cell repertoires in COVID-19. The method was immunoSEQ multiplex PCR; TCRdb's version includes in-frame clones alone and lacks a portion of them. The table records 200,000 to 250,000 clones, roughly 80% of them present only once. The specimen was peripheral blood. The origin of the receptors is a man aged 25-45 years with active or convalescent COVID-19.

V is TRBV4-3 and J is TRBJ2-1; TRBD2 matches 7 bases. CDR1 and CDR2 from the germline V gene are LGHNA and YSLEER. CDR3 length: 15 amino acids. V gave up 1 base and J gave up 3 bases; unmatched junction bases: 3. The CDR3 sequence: CASSQAGLDYNEQFF. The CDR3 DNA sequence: TGCGCCAGCAGCCAAGCCGGACTAGACTACAATGAGCAGTTCTTC.

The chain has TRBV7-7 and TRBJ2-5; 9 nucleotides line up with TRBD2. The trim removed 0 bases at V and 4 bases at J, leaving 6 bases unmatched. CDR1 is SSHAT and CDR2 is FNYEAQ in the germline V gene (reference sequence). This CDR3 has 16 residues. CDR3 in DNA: TGTGCCAGCAGCTTAGCTAGCGGGGGCGGGGGAGAGACCCAGTACTTC. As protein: CASSLASGGGGETQYF.

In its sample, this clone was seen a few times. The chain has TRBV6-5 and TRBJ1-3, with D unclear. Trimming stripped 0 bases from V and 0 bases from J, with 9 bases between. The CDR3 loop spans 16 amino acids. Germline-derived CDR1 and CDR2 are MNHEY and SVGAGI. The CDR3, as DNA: TGTGCCAGCAGTTACTCACGAGGCAGCTCTGGAAACACCATATATTTT. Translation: CASSYSRGSSGNTIYF.

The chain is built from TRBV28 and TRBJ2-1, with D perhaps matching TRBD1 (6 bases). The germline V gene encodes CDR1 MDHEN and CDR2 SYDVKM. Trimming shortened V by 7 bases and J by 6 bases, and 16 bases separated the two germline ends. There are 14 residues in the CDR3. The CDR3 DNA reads TGTGCCAGCAAAGGGGGTGGGGCGGCCAATGAGCAGTTCTTC. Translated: CASKGGGAANEQFF.

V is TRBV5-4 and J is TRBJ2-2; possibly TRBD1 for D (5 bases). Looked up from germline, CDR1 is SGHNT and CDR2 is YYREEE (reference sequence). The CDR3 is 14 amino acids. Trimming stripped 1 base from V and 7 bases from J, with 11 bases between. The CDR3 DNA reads TGTGCCAGCAGCTTGCAGGGTCCGGGCGGGGAGCTGTTTTTT. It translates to CASSLQGPGGELFF.

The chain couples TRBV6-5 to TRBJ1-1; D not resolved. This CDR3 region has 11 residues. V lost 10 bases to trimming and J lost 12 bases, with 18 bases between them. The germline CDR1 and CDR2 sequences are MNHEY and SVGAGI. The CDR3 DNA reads TGTGCCACCCATCGAACAAGGGAGCCTTTCTTT. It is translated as CATHRTREPFF.

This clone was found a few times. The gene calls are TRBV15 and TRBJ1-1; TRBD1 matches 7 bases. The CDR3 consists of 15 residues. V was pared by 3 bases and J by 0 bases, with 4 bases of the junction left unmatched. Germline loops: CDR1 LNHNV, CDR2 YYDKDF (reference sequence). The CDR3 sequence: CATSRGTVMNTEAFF. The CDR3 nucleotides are TGTGCCACCAGCAGGGGGACAGTCATGAACACTGAAGCTTTCTTT.

The CDR3 is CASSRPPGQGNQPQHF. Written as DNA, the CDR3 is TGTGCCAGCAGTCGCCCCCCGGGACAGGGGAATCAGCCCCAGCATTTT. The V call is TRBV28, the J call TRBJ1-5; 10 nucleotides line up with TRBD1. The germline V gene has CDR1 MDHEN and CDR2 SYDVKM. The CDR3 consists of 16 residues. V shed 5 bases, J shed 4 bases, and the junction held 8 bases outside the gene matches. Variable domain in full (rest from reference TRBV28 and TRBJ1-5): DVKVTQSSRYLVKRTGEKVFLECVQDMDHENMFWYRQDPGLGLRLIYFSYDVKMKEKGDIPEGYSVSREKKERFSLILESASTNQTSMYLCASSRPPGQGNQPQHFGDGTRLSIL.

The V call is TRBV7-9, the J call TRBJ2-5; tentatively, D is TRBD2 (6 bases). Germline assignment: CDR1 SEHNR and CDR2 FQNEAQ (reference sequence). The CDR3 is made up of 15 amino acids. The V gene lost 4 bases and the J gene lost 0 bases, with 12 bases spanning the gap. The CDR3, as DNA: TGTGCCAGCAGCTCCCGAGCGGGTTACCAAGAGACCCAGTACTTC. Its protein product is CASSSRAGYQETQYF.

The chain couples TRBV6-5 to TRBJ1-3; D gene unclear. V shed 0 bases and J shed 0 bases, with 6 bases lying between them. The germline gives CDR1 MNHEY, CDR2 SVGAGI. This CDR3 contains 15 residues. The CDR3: CASSYSGFSGNTIYF. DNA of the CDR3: TGTGCCAGCAGTTACTCGGGCTTCTCTGGAAACACCATATATTTT.

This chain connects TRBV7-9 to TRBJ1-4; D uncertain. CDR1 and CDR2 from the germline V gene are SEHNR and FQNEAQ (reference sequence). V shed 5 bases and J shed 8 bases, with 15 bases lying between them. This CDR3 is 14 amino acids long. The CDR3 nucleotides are TGTGCCAGCAGCCCTAGGAAGTTCGGGGAAAAACTGTTTTTT. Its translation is CASSPRKFGEKLFF.

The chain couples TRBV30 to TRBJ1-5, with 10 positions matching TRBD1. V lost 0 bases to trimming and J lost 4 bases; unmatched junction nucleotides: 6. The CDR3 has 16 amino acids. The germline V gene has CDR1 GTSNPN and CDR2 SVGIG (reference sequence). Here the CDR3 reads CAWSVGKGQGNQPQHF. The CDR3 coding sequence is TGTGCCTGGAGTGTTGGGAAGGGACAGGGGAATCAGCCCCAGCATTTT.

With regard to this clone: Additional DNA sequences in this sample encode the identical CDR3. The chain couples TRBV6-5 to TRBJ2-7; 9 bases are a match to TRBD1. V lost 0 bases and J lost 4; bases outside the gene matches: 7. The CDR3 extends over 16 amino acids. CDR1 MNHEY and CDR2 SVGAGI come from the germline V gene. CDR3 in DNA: TGTGCCAGCAGTTACTCGGTCGGACAGGGGATATACGAGCAGTACTTC. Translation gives CASSYSVGQGIYEQYF.

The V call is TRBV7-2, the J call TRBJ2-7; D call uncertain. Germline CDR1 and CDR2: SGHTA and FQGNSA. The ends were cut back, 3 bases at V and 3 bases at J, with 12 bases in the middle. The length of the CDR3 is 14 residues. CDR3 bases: TGTGCCAGCAGCTTCAGCCCTAGTATCTACGAGCAGTACTTC. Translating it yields CASSFSPSIYEQYF.

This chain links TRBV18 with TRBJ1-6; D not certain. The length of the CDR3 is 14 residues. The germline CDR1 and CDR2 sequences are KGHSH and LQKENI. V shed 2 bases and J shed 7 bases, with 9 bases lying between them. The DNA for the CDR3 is TGTGCCAGCTCACCAGGGCAGCCAAATTCACCCCTCCACTTT. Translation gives CASSPGQPNSPLHF.

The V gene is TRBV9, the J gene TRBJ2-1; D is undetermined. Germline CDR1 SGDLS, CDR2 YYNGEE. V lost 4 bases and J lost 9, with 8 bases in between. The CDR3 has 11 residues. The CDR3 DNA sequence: TGTGCCAGCAGCCCAGGTACTGAGCAGTTCTTC. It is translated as CASSPGTEQFF.

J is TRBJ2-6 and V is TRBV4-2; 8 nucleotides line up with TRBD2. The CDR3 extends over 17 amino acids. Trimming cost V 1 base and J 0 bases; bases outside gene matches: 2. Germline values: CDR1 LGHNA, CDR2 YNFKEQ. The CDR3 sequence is CASSQVAGNSGANVLTF. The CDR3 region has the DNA TGTGCCAGCAGCCAAGTAGCGGGGAACTCTGGGGCCAACGTCCTGACTTTC.

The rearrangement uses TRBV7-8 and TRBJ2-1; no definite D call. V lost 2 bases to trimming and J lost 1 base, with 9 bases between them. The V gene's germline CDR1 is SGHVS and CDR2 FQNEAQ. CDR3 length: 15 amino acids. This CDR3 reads CASSLLERSYNEQFF. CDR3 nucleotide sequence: TGTGCCAGCAGCTTACTGGAGAGGTCCTACAATGAGCAGTTCTTC.

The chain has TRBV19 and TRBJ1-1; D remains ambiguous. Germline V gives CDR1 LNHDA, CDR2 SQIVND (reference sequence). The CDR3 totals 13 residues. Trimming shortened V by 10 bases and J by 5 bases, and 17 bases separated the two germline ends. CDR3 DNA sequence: TGTGCCACCCGACGGGGATTGTGGACTGAAGCTTTCTTT. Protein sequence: CATRRGLWTEAFF.

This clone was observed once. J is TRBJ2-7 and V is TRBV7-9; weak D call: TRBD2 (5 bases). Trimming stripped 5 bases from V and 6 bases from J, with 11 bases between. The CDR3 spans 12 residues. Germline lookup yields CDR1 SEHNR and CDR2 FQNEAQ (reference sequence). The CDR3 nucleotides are TGTGCCAGCAGCGGGATTCGGGGCGAGCAGTACTTC. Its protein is CASSGIRGEQYF.

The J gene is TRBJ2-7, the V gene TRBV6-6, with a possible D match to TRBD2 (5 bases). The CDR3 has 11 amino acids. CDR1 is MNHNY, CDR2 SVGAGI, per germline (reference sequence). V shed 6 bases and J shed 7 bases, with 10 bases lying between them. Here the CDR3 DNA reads TGTGCCAGCAGGGGGAGTGGAGAGCAGTACTTC. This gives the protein CASRGSGEQYF.

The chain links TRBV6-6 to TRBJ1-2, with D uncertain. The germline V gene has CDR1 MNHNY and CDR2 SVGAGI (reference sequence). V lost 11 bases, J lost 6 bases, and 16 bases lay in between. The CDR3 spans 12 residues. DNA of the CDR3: TGTGCCGCAAGAGAGGGAACTGATGGCTACACCTTC. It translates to CAAREGTDGYTF.

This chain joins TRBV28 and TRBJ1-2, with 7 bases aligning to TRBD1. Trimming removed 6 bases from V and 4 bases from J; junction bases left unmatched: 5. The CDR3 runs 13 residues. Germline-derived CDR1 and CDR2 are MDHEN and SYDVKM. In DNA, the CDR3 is TGTGCCAGCAGCCTGGGACAGATCTATGGCTACACCTTC. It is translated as CASSLGQIYGYTF.